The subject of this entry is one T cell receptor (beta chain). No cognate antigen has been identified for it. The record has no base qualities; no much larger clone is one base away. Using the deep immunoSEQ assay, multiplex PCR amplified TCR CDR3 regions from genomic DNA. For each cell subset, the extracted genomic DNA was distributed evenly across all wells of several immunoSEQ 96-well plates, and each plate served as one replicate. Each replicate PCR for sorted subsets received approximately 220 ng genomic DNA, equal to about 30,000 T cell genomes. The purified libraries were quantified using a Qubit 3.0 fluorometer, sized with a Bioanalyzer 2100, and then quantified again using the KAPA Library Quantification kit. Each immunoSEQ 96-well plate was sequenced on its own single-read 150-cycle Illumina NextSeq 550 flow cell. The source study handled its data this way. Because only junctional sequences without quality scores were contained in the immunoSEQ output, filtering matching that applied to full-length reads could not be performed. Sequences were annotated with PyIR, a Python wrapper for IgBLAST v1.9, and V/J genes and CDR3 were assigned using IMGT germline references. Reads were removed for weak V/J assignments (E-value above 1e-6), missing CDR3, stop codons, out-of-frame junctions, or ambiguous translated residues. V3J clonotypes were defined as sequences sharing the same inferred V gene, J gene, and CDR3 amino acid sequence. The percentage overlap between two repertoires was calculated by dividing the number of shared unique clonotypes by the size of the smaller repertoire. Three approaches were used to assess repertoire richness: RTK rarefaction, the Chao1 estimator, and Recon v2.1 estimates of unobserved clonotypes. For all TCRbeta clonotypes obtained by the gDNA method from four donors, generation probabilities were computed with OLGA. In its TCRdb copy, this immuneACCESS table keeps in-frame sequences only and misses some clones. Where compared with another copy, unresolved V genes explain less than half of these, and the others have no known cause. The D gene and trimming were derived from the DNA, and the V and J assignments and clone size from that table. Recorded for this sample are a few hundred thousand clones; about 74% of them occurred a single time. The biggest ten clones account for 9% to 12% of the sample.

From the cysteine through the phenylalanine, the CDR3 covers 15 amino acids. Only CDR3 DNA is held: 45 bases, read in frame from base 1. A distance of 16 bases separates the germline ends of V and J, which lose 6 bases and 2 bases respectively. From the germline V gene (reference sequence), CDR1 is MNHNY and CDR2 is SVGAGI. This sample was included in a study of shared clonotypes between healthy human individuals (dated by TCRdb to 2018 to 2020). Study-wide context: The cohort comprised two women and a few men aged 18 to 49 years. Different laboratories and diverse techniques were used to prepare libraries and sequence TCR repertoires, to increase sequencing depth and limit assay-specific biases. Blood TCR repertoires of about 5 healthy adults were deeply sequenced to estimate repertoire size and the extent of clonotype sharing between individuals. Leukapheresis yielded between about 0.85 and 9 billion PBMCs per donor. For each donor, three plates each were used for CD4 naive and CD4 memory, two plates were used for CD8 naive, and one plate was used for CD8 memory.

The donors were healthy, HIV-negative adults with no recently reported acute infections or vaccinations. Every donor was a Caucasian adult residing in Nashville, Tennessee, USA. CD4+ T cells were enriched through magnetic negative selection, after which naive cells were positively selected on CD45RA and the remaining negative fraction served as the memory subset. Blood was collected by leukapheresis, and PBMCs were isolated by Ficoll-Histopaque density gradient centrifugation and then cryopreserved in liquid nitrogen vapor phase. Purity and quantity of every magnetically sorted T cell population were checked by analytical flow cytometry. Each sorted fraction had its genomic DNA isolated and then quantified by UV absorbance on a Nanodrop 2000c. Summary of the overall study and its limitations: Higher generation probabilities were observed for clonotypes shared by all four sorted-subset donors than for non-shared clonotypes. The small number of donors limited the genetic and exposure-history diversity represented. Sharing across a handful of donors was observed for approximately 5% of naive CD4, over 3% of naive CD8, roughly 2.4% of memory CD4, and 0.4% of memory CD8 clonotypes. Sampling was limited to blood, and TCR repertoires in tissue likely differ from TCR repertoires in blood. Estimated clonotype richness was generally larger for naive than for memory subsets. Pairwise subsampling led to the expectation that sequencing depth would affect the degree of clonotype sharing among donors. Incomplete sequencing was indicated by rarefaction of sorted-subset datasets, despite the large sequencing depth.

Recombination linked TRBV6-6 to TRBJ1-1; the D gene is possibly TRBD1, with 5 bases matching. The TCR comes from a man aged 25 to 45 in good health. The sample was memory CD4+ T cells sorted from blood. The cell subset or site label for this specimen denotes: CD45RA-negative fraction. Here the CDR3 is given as CASSGDGRLNTEAFF. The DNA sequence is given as TGTGCCAGCAGCGGGGACGGACGACTTAACACTGAAGCTTTCTTT.